This entry lists 30 T cell receptor beta chains sequenced from one sample in a study of T-cell reconstitution after alpha-beta-depleted transplantation in children. The authors prepared the TCRbeta library with unique molecular identifiers. TCRdb re-derived calls from the PCR reads in MiXCR, one entry per CDR3 protein. The data show some 530,000 distinct CDR3 sequences, around an eighth seen once. The source material was PBMCs from the stem cell graft donor, sampled from the stem cell graft. Receptor source: a human donor who donated a stem cell graft to a child with combined immunodeficiency.

In this sample, this clonotype turned up many times. The genes are TRBV4-3 and TRBJ1-1; TRBD1 might be the D (6 bases). This CDR3 is built from 13 residues. Trimming took 1 base from V and 5 from J, leaving 8 bases between them. CDR1 LGHNA and CDR2 YSLEER come from the germline V gene. In DNA form, the CDR3 reads TGCGCCAGCAGCCAAGCAGGGGTAACTGAAGCTTTCTTT. This sequence encodes CASSQAGVTEAFF.

The chain links TRBV5-1 to TRBJ2-3; 15 bases map to TRBD2. The junction had 12 bases not matched to a gene; V was cut back by 4 bases and J by 0 bases. CDR3 length: 20 residues. Germline CDR1 and CDR2: SGHRS and YFSETQ. The CDR3 DNA reads TGCGCCAGCAGCCCACCGGGACTAGCGGGAGGTCCCGCTAGCACAGATACGCAGTATTTT. It codes for CASSPPGLAGGPASTDTQYF.

This clonotype has just a few counts. V is TRBV12-3 or TRBV12-4 and J is TRBJ2-2; 9 nucleotides align to TRBD2. CDR3 length: 17 amino acids. The J segment lost 3 bases and the V segment lost 3 bases, leaving 8 bases of the junction unmatched. The CDR3 loop reads CASSFAGGVQDTGELFF. The CDR3 nucleotides read TGTGCCAGCAGTTTTGCGGGAGGGGTTCAAGACACCGGGGAGCTGTTTTTT.

This clonotype came up a few times. The chain is built from TRBV7-8 and TRBJ2-3, with D unresolved. CDR1 is SGHVS, CDR2 FQNEAQ, per germline. The V end lost 1 base, the J end lost 6 bases, and 11 bases lay between the germline ends. CDR3 length: 14 amino acids. CDR3 coding DNA: TGTGCCAGCAGCTTAGAGGGTTCCGGTGATACGCAGTATTTT. Translating it yields CASSLEGSGDTQYF.

This clonotype was found many times. The chain joins TRBV20-1 to TRBJ2-4; no definite D call. CDR1 DFQATT and CDR2 SNEGSKA come from the germline V gene (reference sequence). The CDR3 is 13 residues long. Between the trimmed V and J ends, which lost 0 bases and 7 bases, there was a span of 10 bases. CDR3 protein: CSARENFGNIQYF. The CDR3 coding sequence is TGCAGTGCTAGAGAAAACTTCGGGAACATTCAGTACTTC.

This clonotype was counted ten times or more. J is TRBJ2-6 and V is TRBV28; 12 bases agree with TRBD2. Germline CDR1 is MDHEN and CDR2 is SYDVKM. This CDR3 region has 18 residues. Losses at the gene ends were 5 bases for V and 1 base for J; bases not matched to a gene: 6. DNA for the CDR3: TGTGCCAGCAGTCCCCGAGGACTAGCGGGATCTGGGGCCAACGTCCTGACTTTC. Its protein product is CASSPRGLAGSGANVLTF.

A few counts support this clonotype. This chain links TRBV25-1 with TRBJ2-2, with D tentatively TRBD2 (6 bases). The CDR3 runs 14 residues. The germline V gene encodes CDR1 MGHDK and CDR2 SYGVNS. The germline V and J ends were trimmed by 3 bases and 6 bases, with 11 bases remaining between them. The CDR3 region has the DNA TGTGCCAGCAGTGAGCCAGGGAGGTCCGGGGAGCTGTTTTTT. Amino acids: CASSEPGRSGELFF.

The chain is built from TRBV5-1 and TRBJ2-7, with TRBD2 identical over 10 bases. Germline trimming cut 4 bases from V and 4 bases from J; bases unmatched to any gene: 11. The CDR3 is made up of 16 amino acids. Germline V CDR1 and CDR2: SGHRS, YFSETQ. The CDR3 region is CASSPQAGGPFYEQYF. DNA of the CDR3: TGCGCCAGCAGCCCGCAAGCGGGAGGGCCCTTTTACGAGCAGTACTTC.

The rearrangement joins TRBV24-1 to TRBJ2-1; D is perhaps TRBD2 (5 bases). The germline V and J ends were trimmed by 3 bases and 5 bases, with 16 bases remaining between them. This CDR3 is 16 amino acids long. Germline assignment: CDR1 KGHDR and CDR2 SFDVKD. The CDR3 region is CATSDGGRDVDNEQFF. In DNA form, the CDR3 reads TGTGCCACCAGTGATGGAGGAAGAGACGTCGACAATGAGCAGTTCTTC.

This sequence joins TRBV12-3 or TRBV12-4 and TRBJ2-7, with 16 bases fitting TRBD2. Losses at the gene ends were 4 bases for V and 6 bases for J; bases not matched to a gene: 6. The CDR3 loop spans 16 amino acids. The CDR3 loop reads CASSSGTSGRGVEQYF. For the CDR3, the DNA is TGTGCCAGCAGTTCTGGGACTAGCGGGAGGGGTGTCGAGCAGTACTTC.

This clonotype was counted between two and nine times. This chain connects TRBV5-1 to TRBJ2-1; D is ambiguous. This CDR3 is 13 amino acids long. V dropped 2 bases and J dropped 6 bases, with 9 bases sitting between them. The germline CDR1 and CDR2 sequences are SGHRS and YFSETQ. CDR3 region: CASSLGIFNEQFF. CDR3 nucleotide sequence: TGCGCCAGCAGCTTAGGGATCTTCAATGAGCAGTTCTTC.

The chain combines TRBV4-2 with TRBJ1-4, with 10 bases aligning to TRBD1. The junction had 6 bases not matched to a gene; V was cut back by 3 bases and J by 8 bases. This CDR3 is 15 amino acids long. Germline assignment: CDR1 LGHNA and CDR2 YNFKEQ. CDR3 sequence: CASSHQDRGNEKLFF. The CDR3 nucleotides read TGTGCCAGCAGCCATCAGGACAGGGGGAACGAAAAACTGTTTTTT.

This clonotype was recorded at least ten times. J is TRBJ2-5 and V is TRBV20-1; 7 positions agree with TRBD2. After removal of 5 bases from V and 4 bases from J, the junction contained 13 bases not matched to a gene. Germline CDR1 reads DFQATT; CDR2 reads SNEGSKA (reference sequence). The CDR3 consists of 15 residues. CDR3 sequence (DNA): TGCAGTGCTCGTACGATATGGACTAGAGGAGAGACCCAGTACTTC. It is translated as CSARTIWTRGETQYF.

The chain recombines TRBV6-2 or TRBV6-3 with TRBJ1-1, with D hard to call. The CDR3 sequence is 13 residues long. CDR1 and CDR2 from the germline V gene are MNHEY and SVGEGT. V lost 1 base and J lost 1, with 4 bases in between. The CDR3 spells CASSYWGNTEAFF. In nucleotides, the CDR3 is TGTGCCAGCAGTTACTGGGGGAACACTGAAGCTTTCTTT.

This clonotype was seen at least ten times. CDR3 bases: TGTGCCAGCAGCTTACGCAGCGGAGGGGATACGCAGTATTTT. It codes for CASSLRSGGDTQYF. The chain is built from TRBV7-9 and TRBJ2-3, with TRBD2 as a possible D gene (6 bases). In germline, CDR1 is SEHNR, CDR2 FQNEAQ (reference sequence). Trimming stripped 2 bases from V and 6 bases from J, with 12 bases between. This CDR3 comprises 14 residues.

The J gene is TRBJ1-2, the V gene TRBV15; possibly TRBD1 for D (6 bases). The germline V gene has CDR1 LNHNV and CDR2 YYDKDF (reference sequence). The CDR3 has 15 residues. The germline V and J ends were trimmed by 0 bases and 3 bases, with 11 bases remaining between them. The CDR3 DNA reads TGTGCCACCAGCAGAGAGGGAGCAGGGGACTATGGCTACACCTTC. It specifies CATSREGAGDYGYTF.

This chain joins TRBV12-3 or TRBV12-4 and TRBJ2-1; perhaps TRBD2 as D (6 bases). The CDR3 contains 15 residues. Trimming stripped 5 bases from V and 0 bases from J, with 11 bases between. The CDR3 region is CASSHSGGSYNEQFF. The CDR3 coding sequence is TGTGCCAGCAGTCATAGCGGTGGCTCCTACAATGAGCAGTTCTTC.

In regard to this clonotype: A read error may produce the germline difference seen at one junction end. The chain joins TRBV20-1 to TRBJ2-3, with 11 bases that match TRBD2. Germline CDR1 is DFQATT and CDR2 is SNEGSKA (reference sequence). This CDR3 contains 16 residues. Here the CDR3 reads CSAREVAGGQTSTQYF. CDR3 sequence (DNA): TGCAGTGCCAGAGAAGTAGCGGGGGGGCAGACCAGCACGCAGTATTTT.

This clonotype was counted only a few times. The gene calls are TRBV2 and TRBJ1-2; 11 positions agree with TRBD1. CDR3 length: 14 amino acids. Trimming at V came to 7 bases and at J to 6 bases, leaving 7 bases not matched to a gene. The V gene's germline CDR1 is SNHLY and CDR2 FYNNEI. CDR3 sequence: CASTRTGGYNGYTF. Here the CDR3 DNA reads TGTGCCAGCACTAGGACAGGGGGCTACAATGGCTACACCTTC.

Details on this clonotype: One end of the junction varies from germline; a read error may be responsible. CDR3: CASSYRGYDEQFF. The CDR3 nucleotides read TGTGCCAGCAGTTATCGGGGCTACGATGAGCAGTTCTTC. V gene TRBV6-5 combines with J gene TRBJ2-1; perhaps D is TRBD1 or TRBD2 (5 bases each). The germline CDR1 and CDR2 sequences are MNHEY and SVGAGI. The CDR3 length is 13 residues.

The rearrangement links TRBV6-2 or TRBV6-3 to TRBJ1-2; 7 bases align to TRBD1. This CDR3 has 12 residues. The germline V gene encodes CDR1 MNHEY and CDR2 SVGEGT. V gave up 6 bases and J gave up 7 bases; unmatched junction bases: 5. This chain's CDR3 is CASRRTGSGYTF. CDR3 nucleotides: TGTGCCAGCAGGCGGACAGGCTCTGGCTACACCTTC.

This clonotype was counted only a few times. The V gene is TRBV20-1, the J gene TRBJ1-4; D remains ambiguous. CDR3 size: 13 residues. V lost 3 bases and J 8 bases, leaving 13 bases between the germline ends. CDR1 is DFQATT, CDR2 SNEGSKA, per germline (reference sequence). The chain's CDR3 is CSASGSSREKLFF. The CDR3 DNA reads as TGCAGTGCTAGCGGGAGTTCTCGGGAAAAACTGTTTTTT.

The rearrangement joins TRBV20-1 to TRBJ1-2, with D uncertain. Germline-derived CDR1 and CDR2 are DFQATT and SNEGSKA (reference sequence). The CDR3 has 13 residues. Trimming cost V 4 bases and J 5 bases, with 14 bases left between them. The CDR3 region is CSATVRTNYGYTF. DNA for the CDR3: TGCAGTGCTACCGTGAGGACCAATTATGGCTACACCTTC.

This clonotype was seen a handful of times. The chain combines TRBV29-1 with TRBJ2-1, with 7 bases matching TRBD2. The germline CDR1 and CDR2 sequences are SQVTM and ANQGSEA. V dropped 4 bases and J dropped 4; count of bases not matched to a gene: 10. CDR3 length: 15 amino acids. CDR3 in amino acids: CSVVGSGTPYNEQFF. CDR3 DNA: TGCAGCGTTGTGGGAAGCGGGACGCCTTACAATGAGCAGTTCTTC.

The chain joins TRBV7-8 to TRBJ2-2; D remains ambiguous. V was clipped by 1 base and J by 4 bases, with 7 bases between them. Germline-derived CDR1 and CDR2 are SGHVS and FQNEAQ. The CDR3 is 14 residues long. CDR3 amino acids: CASSLESLTGELFF. The CDR3 nucleotides are TGTGCCAGCAGCTTAGAGTCGCTCACCGGGGAGCTGTTTTTT.

This rearrangement joins TRBV12-3 or TRBV12-4 to TRBJ2-3, with D hard to call. Trimming shortened V by 7 bases and J by 1 base, and 15 bases separated the two germline ends. The CDR3 spans 15 residues. The chain's CDR3 is CASTPVGFGTDTQYF. The DNA for the CDR3 is TGTGCCAGCACCCCGGTAGGGTTCGGCACAGATACGCAGTATTTT.

This clonotype was seen only a few times. V and J are TRBV6-5 and TRBJ1-6; TRBD1 aligns across 9 bases. Germline lookup yields CDR1 MNHEY and CDR2 SVGAGI. This CDR3 has 15 residues. After removal of 0 bases from V and 11 bases from J, the junction contained 5 bases not matched to a gene. The CDR3 region is CASSYSPDRGTPLHF. The CDR3 bases are TGTGCCAGCAGTTACTCCCCGGACAGGGGCACACCCCTCCACTTT.

This clonotype was picked up a small number of times. This chain connects TRBV29-1 to TRBJ2-1, with 10 positions matching TRBD2. The length of the CDR3 is 14 residues. Germline values: CDR1 SQVTM, CDR2 ANQGSEA. The V gene end was trimmed by 1 base and the J gene end by 5 bases; junction bases not matched to a gene: 2. The CDR3, as DNA: TGCAGCGTTGAAGGCCTAGCGGGAGACAATGAGCAGTTCTTC. The encoded protein is CSVEGLAGDNEQFF.

This clonotype was observed at least ten times. The chain carries TRBV30 and TRBJ2-6, with TRBD1 identical over 9 bases. Germline V CDR1 and CDR2: GTSNPN, SVGIG (reference sequence). The V segment lost 2 bases and the J segment 12 bases; nucleotides outside the gene matches: 5. This CDR3 contains 13 residues. Here the CDR3 reads CAWSTTGGSVLTF. In DNA, the CDR3 is TGTGCCTGGAGTACGACAGGGGGAAGCGTCCTGACTTTC.

The gene calls are TRBV7-2 and TRBJ1-1; D remains unclear. V was shortened by 0 bases and J by 1 base, with 6 bases between the two germline ends. Germline V CDR1 and CDR2: SGHTA, FQGNSA. The CDR3 has 14 amino acids. CDR3 coding DNA: TGTGCCAGCAGCTTAGCTATACGGAACACTGAAGCTTTCTTT. Its translation is CASSLAIRNTEAFF.